The clone carrying this T cell receptor beta chain has a single count. The antigen is not known. The CDR3 covers 15 residues. The germline V gene has CDR1 SGHRS and CDR2 YFSETQ. Trimming removed 0 bases from V and 10 bases from J, with 14 bases in between. These data belong to a study of T-cell reconstitution after alpha-beta-depleted transplantation in children. General study findings and limits: Some patients owed their high day-60 TCRbeta diversity to surviving recipient T cells and thymic progenitors. Alpha-beta T cells about two months after transplant reportedly derived from several hundred expanded graft clones. Among T cells one year after transplant, newly produced cells accounted for most counts and diversity.

Preparing the TCRbeta library involved the use of unique molecular identifiers. MiXCR was run by TCRdb on the PCR reads, yielding one entry per CDR3 protein. The data hold about a million distinct CDR3 sequences, with about 29% observed a single time. V usage is TRBV5-1 and J usage is TRBJ1-6, with a tentative D call TRBD1 (5 bases). Here the sequenced sample was PBMCs, mostly from graft donor cells, taken 360 days after TCRalphabeta/CD19-depleted stem cell transplant. This clonotype was sampled from a boy under two years old who had a stem cell transplant for SCID, so the T cells may come from the graft donor. CDR3 region: CASSLAAGSESPLHF. For the CDR3, the DNA is TGCGCCAGCAGCTTGGCGGCAGGGTCTGAATCACCCCTCCACTTT.